The 21 T cell receptor beta chains presented below share a single source sample, sequenced in a study of ipilimumab plus nivolumab after autologous stem cell transplantation. Libraries were prepared by immunoSEQ multiplex PCR; TCRdb keeps only in-frame clonotypes and omits some of them. The data show fewer than 45,000 clones, more than 85% seen once. The sequences come from PBMCs, collected in a trial of ipilimumab plus nivolumab as post-transplant consolidation. These receptors all stem from a male donor with multiple myeloma.

V gene TRBV5-5 combines with J gene TRBJ2-6; the D gene is possibly TRBD2 (6 bases). Deletions cut 4 bases from V and 8 bases from J, with 10 bases between. Per the germline V gene, CDR1 is SGHKS and CDR2 is YYEKEE (reference sequence). CDR3 size: 13 residues. CDR3 residues: CASSSGGTNVLTF. As DNA, the CDR3 is TGTGCCAGCAGCAGTGGCGGGACCAACGTCCTGACTTTC. Full variable domain (outside the CDR3, taken from reference TRBV5-5 and TRBJ2-6): DAGVTQSPTHLIKTRGQQVTLRCSPISGHKSVSWYQQVLGQGPQFIFQYYEKEERGRGNFPDRFSARQFPNYSSELNVNALLLGDSALYLCASSSGGTNVLTFGAGSRLTVL.

The rearrangement uses TRBV27 and TRBJ2-2; either TRBD1 or TRBD2 may fit D (5 bases each). Per germline, CDR1 MNHEY and CDR2 SMNVEV (reference sequence). V dropped 3 bases and J dropped 1 base, with 9 bases sitting between them. The CDR3 loop spans 15 amino acids. The CDR3 bases are TGTGCCAGCAGTTTGGGACGGATGAACACCGGGGAGCTGTTTTTT. It is translated as CASSLGRMNTGELFF.

The rearrangement links TRBV18 to TRBJ1-5; tentative D call: TRBD1 (5 bases). V gave up 6 bases and J gave up 1 base, with 16 bases separating them. This CDR3 has 16 amino acids. The V gene's germline CDR1 is KGHSH and CDR2 LQKENI. CDR3 nucleotides: TGTGCCAGCTCTACCCTTCAGGGATTGAGCAATCAGCCCCAGCATTTT. It translates to CASSTLQGLSNQPQHF.

V gene TRBV29-1 combines with J gene TRBJ1-1; no reliable D call. Germline-derived CDR1 and CDR2 are SQVTM and ANQGSEA. The V and J ends lost 4 bases and 4 bases respectively, with 16 bases between them. The CDR3 is 14 residues long. CDR3 amino acids: CSVVDLVGRTEAFF. CDR3 coding DNA: TGCAGCGTTGTAGATCTGGTCGGACGCACTGAAGCTTTCTTT.

The chain combines TRBV14 with TRBJ2-5; D not resolved. Germline V gene lookup returns CDR1 SGHDN and CDR2 FVKESK. The CDR3 has 16 amino acids. The germline V and J ends were trimmed by 1 base and 1 base, with 13 bases remaining between them. The CDR3 spells CASSQVGIRAQETQYF. Written as DNA, the CDR3 is TGTGCCAGCAGCCAAGTGGGGATTCGGGCCCAAGAGACCCAGTACTTC.

This clone was observed a single time. The chain combines TRBV6-1 with TRBJ1-1, with 7 bases fitting TRBD1. The CDR3 runs to 15 residues. The V gene end was trimmed by 7 bases and the J gene end by 1 base; junction bases not matched to a gene: 9. Germline-derived CDR1 and CDR2 are MNHNS and SASEGT. Here the CDR3 reads CASISGGVTNTEAFF. The CDR3, as DNA: TGTGCCAGCATTTCAGGGGGTGTTACGAACACTGAAGCTTTCTTT.

The rearrangement links TRBV7-8 to TRBJ1-5, with 7 bases that match TRBD1. Germline V gives CDR1 SGHVS, CDR2 FQNEAQ. This CDR3 is 13 amino acids long. V was clipped by 5 bases and J by 7 bases; unmatched bases: 5. CDR3 coding DNA: TGTGCCAGCAGCGAAGGGGGCCGGCAGCCCCAGCATTTT. It translates to CASSEGGRQPQHF. Together with reference TRBV7-8 and TRBJ1-5, the CDR3 gives the full variable domain: GAGVSQSPRYKVAKRGQDVALRCDPISGHVSLFWYQQALGQGPEFLTYFQNEAQLDKSGLPSDRFFAERPEGSVSTLKIQRTQQEDSAVYLCASSEGGRQPQHFGDGTRLSIL.

The chain employs TRBV11-2 and TRBJ2-5, with TRBD2 identical over 8 bases. With V trimmed by 4 bases and J by 3 bases, 7 bases remained unmatched. Germline values: CDR1 SGHAT, CDR2 FQNNGV. CDR3 length: 15 residues. The CDR3 DNA follows: TGTGCCAGCAGCTCCGCCGGGACTAGGGAAGAGACCCAGTACTTC. This encodes CASSSAGTREETQYF.

V gene TRBV13 combines with J gene TRBJ1-6, with TRBD1 as a possible D gene (5 bases). Trimming cost V 9 bases and J 10 bases, with 19 bases left between them. This CDR3 contains 14 residues. Germline V gene data show CDR1 as PRHDT and CDR2 as FYEKMQ (reference sequence). Written as DNA, the CDR3 is TGTGCCAGTAACCAAGGGGTCGGGGCATCACCCCTCCACTTT. This sequence encodes CASNQGVGASPLHF.

Notes on this clone: Distinct nucleotide sequences in the sample also encode this CDR3. The chain recombines TRBV6-1 with TRBJ2-1; 8 nucleotides match TRBD2. The CDR3 totals 13 residues. From germline, CDR1 is MNHNS and CDR2 SASEGT. J was trimmed by 7 bases and V by 8 bases; bases with no gene match: 7. CDR3 loop: CASGWTSPNEQFF. The CDR3 coding sequence is TGTGCCAGCGGATGGACTAGCCCGAATGAGCAGTTCTTC.

The V gene is TRBV12-1, the J gene TRBJ2-3; the D call of TRBD2 is as the table states it, not checked on the DNA. TRBV12-1 is deemed a pseudogene. This CDR3 region has 18 residues. The CDR3 sequence is CASSLGLAGEPSTDTQYF. The CDR3 coding sequence is TGTGCCAGCAGCTTGGGACTAGCGGGAGAACCTAGCACAGATACGCAGTATTTT.

The chain carries TRBV28 and TRBJ1-2; perhaps TRBD1 as D (5 bases). Germline V lookup: CDR1 MDHEN, CDR2 SYDVKM. The CDR3 has 13 residues. Trimming left V 8 bases short and J 2 bases short, with 12 bases between. The CDR3 sequence is CASLRDGNYGYTF. Written as DNA, the CDR3 is TGTGCCAGCCTCCGGGACGGAAACTATGGCTACACCTTC.

This chain uses TRBV28 with TRBJ2-3; 7 nucleotides line up with TRBD1. Trimming took 6 bases from V and 15 from J; bases not matched to a gene: 12. This CDR3 is 12 amino acids long. Germline-derived CDR1 and CDR2 are MDHEN and SYDVKM. The CDR3 coding sequence is TGTGCCAGCAGCCTAAGACAGGGAGTAATATATTTT. Its protein is CASSLRQGVIYF.

This chain's CDR3 is CASSSQGGAGYTF. The CDR3 nucleotides read TGTGCCAGCAGTTCTCAGGGGGGTGCGGGCTACACCTTC. V gene TRBV2 combines with J gene TRBJ1-2, with 7 bases matching TRBD1. The CDR3 runs 13 residues. The germline CDR1 and CDR2 sequences are SNHLY and FYNNEI. V was pared by 5 bases and J by 8 bases, with 8 bases of the junction left unmatched.

This chain connects TRBV28 to TRBJ2-1, with 11 bases lining up with TRBD2. CDR1 and CDR2 from the germline V gene are MDHEN and SYDVKM. With V trimmed by 5 bases and J by 6 bases, 15 bases remained unmatched. The CDR3 has 18 amino acids. The CDR3 here is CASSPALAGGLGTNEQFF. The CDR3 coding sequence is TGTGCCAGCAGTCCCGCTCTAGCGGGGGGCCTAGGGACCAATGAGCAGTTCTTC.

The CDR3 nucleotides are TGTGCTAGTGGTTTGGTACTAGCCATAACAGACAAAGAGACCCAGTACTTC. It translates to CASGLVLAITDKETQYF. The chain links TRBV12-5 to TRBJ2-5, with D possibly TRBD2 on 6 matching bases. Germline values: CDR1 LGHNT, CDR2 FRNRAP. CDR3 length: 17 amino acids. Trimming cost V 0 bases and J 3 bases, with 17 bases left between them.

The CDR3 here is CASSRTQGTNQPQHF. Written as DNA, the CDR3 is TGTGCCAGTAGCCGAACACAGGGGACCAATCAGCCCCAGCATTTT. The chain has TRBV19 and TRBJ1-5; TRBD1 aligns across 7 bases. Looked up from germline, CDR1 is LNHDA and CDR2 is SQIVND (reference sequence). V shed 6 bases, J shed 3 bases, and the junction held 8 bases outside the gene matches. The CDR3 runs 15 residues.

V gene TRBV6-5 combines with J gene TRBJ1-3; D possibly corresponds to TRBD1 (6 bases). Deletions cut 6 bases from V and 0 bases from J, with 9 bases between. The CDR3 spans 14 residues. Germline V lookup: CDR1 MNHEY, CDR2 SVGAGI. CDR3 sequence (DNA): TGTGCCAGCAGACAGGGTCTCTCTGGAAACACCATATATTTT. The encoded protein is CASRQGLSGNTIYF.

This sequence joins TRBV7-2 and TRBJ2-5; D ambiguous. The ends were cut back, 0 bases at V and 2 bases at J, with 7 bases in the middle. CDR3 size: 14 residues. Germline CDR1 SGHTA, CDR2 FQGNSA. The CDR3 DNA sequence: TGTGCCAGCAGCTTAGCTTGGCAGCAAGAGACCCAGTACTTC. This sequence encodes CASSLAWQQETQYF. The entire variable domain, with the rest obtained from reference TRBV7-2 and TRBJ2-5, is as follows: GAGVSQSPSNKVTEKGKDVELRCDPISGHTALYWYRQSLGQGLEFLIYFQGNSAPDKSGLPSDRFSAERTGGSVSTLTIQRTQQEDSAVYLCASSLAWQQETQYFGPGTRLLVL.

V usage is TRBV29-1 and J usage is TRBJ1-2, with D maybe TRBD1 (6 bases). The germline V gene has CDR1 SQVTM and CDR2 ANQGSEA. This CDR3 contains 13 residues. V was clipped by 8 bases and J by 7 bases, with 20 bases between them. The CDR3 loop is CSLHREGGFGYTF. CDR3 sequence (DNA): TGCAGCCTGCACAGGGAAGGGGGTTTTGGCTACACCTTC. Full variable domain (missing parts from reference TRBV29-1 and TRBJ1-2): SAVISQKPSRDICQRGTSLTIQCQVDSQVTMMFWYRQQPGQSLTLIATANQGSEATYESGFVIDKFPISRPNLTFSTLTVSNMSPEDSSIYLCSLHREGGFGYTFGSGTRLTVV.

Of note for this clone: A much larger clonotype is one base distant, so this may be a read error. V is TRBV4-3 and J is TRBJ2-7, with D possibly matching TRBD2 (5 bases). Looked up from germline, CDR1 is LGHNA and CDR2 is YSLEER. The ends were cut back, 4 bases at V and 4 bases at J, with 17 bases in the middle. The CDR3 is 15 amino acids. The CDR3 spells CASSPQRTESYEQYF. The CDR3 region has the DNA TGCGCCAGCAGCCCTCAGAGGACTGAATCATACGAGCAGTACTTC.